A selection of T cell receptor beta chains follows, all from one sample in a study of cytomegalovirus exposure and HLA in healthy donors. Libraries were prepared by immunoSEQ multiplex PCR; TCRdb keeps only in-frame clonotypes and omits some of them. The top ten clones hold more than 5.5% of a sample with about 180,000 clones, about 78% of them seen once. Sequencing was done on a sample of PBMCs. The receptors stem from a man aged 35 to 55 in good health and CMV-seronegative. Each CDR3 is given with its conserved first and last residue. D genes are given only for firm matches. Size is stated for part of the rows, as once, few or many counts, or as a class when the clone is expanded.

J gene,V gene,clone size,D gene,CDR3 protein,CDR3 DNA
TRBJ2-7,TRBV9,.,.,CASSGGARRGLAEQYF,TGTGCCAGCAGCGGAGGGGCCCGGAGGGGTCTCGCCGAGCAGTACTTC
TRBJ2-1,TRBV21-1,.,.,CASSKVDPSGKNLNSYNEQFF,TGTGCCAGCAGCAAAGTCGACCCTAGCGGAAAAAATTTAAACTCCTACAATGAGCAGTTCTTC
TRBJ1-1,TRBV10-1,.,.,CASSESAGRATEAFF,TGCGCCAGCAGTGAGTCGGCAGGGAGGGCCACTGAAGCTTTCTTT
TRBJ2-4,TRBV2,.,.,CASNQGAKNIQYF,TGTGCCAGCAATCAGGGGGCCAAAAACATTCAGTACTTC
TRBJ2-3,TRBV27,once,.,CASSRGPADTQYF,TGTGCCAGCAGTAGAGGCCCCGCAGATACGCAGTATTTT
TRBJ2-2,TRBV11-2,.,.,CASSLGGGTGELFF,TGTGCCAGCAGCTTAGGAGGGGGCACCGGGGAGCTGTTTTTT
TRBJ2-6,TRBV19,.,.,CASSSPQRGSGANVLTF,TGTGCCAGTAGTAGCCCGCAACGGGGGTCTGGGGCCAACGTCCTGACTTTC
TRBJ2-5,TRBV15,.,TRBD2,CATSPRSGGGQETQYF,TGTGCCACCAGCCCCCGTAGCGGGGGGGGCCAAGAGACCCAGTACTTC
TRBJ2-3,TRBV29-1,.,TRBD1,CSVRDRGSDTQYF,TGCAGCGTCCGGGACAGGGGTTCAGATACGCAGTATTTT
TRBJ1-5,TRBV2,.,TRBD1,CASSPGTGDTKPQHF,TGTGCCAGCAGCCCCGGGACAGGGGATACAAAGCCCCAGCATTTT
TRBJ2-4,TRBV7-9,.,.,CASSSDIMLAKNIQYF,TGTGCCAGCAGCTCGGACATCATGCTGGCCAAAAACATTCAGTACTTC
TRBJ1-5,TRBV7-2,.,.,CASSFNQGPNQPQHF,TGTGCCAGCAGCTTCAACCAGGGGCCCAATCAGCCCCAGCATTTT
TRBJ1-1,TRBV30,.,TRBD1,CAWSRPYRGRTEAFF,TGTGCCTGGAGTCGTCCGTACAGGGGCAGGACTGAAGCTTTCTTT
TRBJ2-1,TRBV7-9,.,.,CASSLEGLDEQFF,TGTGCCAGCAGCTTAGAGGGGTTAGATGAGCAGTTCTTC